This T cell receptor beta chain was recovered during a study of T cell responses to AZD1222 COVID-19 vaccine. Study summary: Pooling covered second doses at about 4 or about 12 weeks. Study-wide results and limits: Donor demographics were predominantly white British with a female majority; clonal diversity may be underestimated. Among spike-specific TCRs, nearly half reportedly target unmutated variant regions.

This clone was picked up one time. Its antigen is not identified. The table came from immunoSEQ multiplex PCR; TCRdb's copy has only in-frame clones and leaves some out. The sample yields roughly 140,000 clones, approximately 88% seen once. The germline CDR1 and CDR2 sequences are MDHEN and SYDVKM. V lost 6 bases to trimming and J lost 4 bases; unmatched junction nucleotides: 12. This CDR3 is 16 amino acids long. The sample here was peripheral blood, taken on day 0 of AZD1222 vaccination. The sequence was obtained from an adult in good health. The V gene is TRBV28, the J gene TRBJ2-1; the match to TRBD1 covers 7 bases. CDR3 loop: CASSPTGTPRYNEQFF. In nucleotides, the CDR3 is TGTGCCAGCAGCCCGACAGGGACCCCGAGGTACAATGAGCAGTTCTTC.